This entry lists 17 T cell receptor beta chains sequenced from one sample in a study of cytomegalovirus exposure and HLA in healthy donors. PCR primers comprised 60 Vbeta and 13 Jbeta primers. Here immunoSEQ multiplex PCR was the method, and the copy in TCRdb shows in-frame clones only, minus some. The table lists approximately 96,000 clones, around 74% of them singletons, with approximately 2% in the top ten. Sequenced material: PBMCs. The receptors come from a male donor in good health and CMV-seronegative.

V and J are TRBV4-2 and TRBJ1-1; 8 bases agree with TRBD1. The CDR3 spans 13 residues. Germline CDR1 reads LGHNA; CDR2 reads YNFKEQ. Losses at the gene ends were 4 bases for V and 5 bases for J; bases not matched to a gene: 3. The CDR3: CASSRTGWTEAFF. CDR3 nucleotides: TGTGCCAGCAGCCGGACAGGGTGGACTGAAGCTTTCTTT.

The chain employs TRBV28 and TRBJ2-4, with 9 bases that match TRBD1. Losses at the gene ends were 3 bases for V and 0 bases for J; bases not matched to a gene: 12. Germline V lookup: CDR1 MDHEN, CDR2 SYDVKM. This CDR3 has 19 amino acids. CDR3 in DNA: TGTGCCAGCAGTTTCCCCAAAACCGGGACAGGGCTAGCCAAAAACATTCAGTACTTC. Protein: CASSFPKTGTGLAKNIQYF. Looking up the rest from reference TRBV28 and TRBJ2-4 gives the full variable domain: DVKVTQSSRYLVKRTGEKVFLECVQDMDHENMFWYRQDPGLGLRLIYFSYDVKMKEKGDIPEGYSVSREKKERFSLILESASTNQTSMYLCASSFPKTGTGLAKNIQYFGAGTRLSVL.

The V and J genes are TRBV4-2 and TRBJ1-4, with TRBD1 matching over 9 bases. The CDR3 sequence is 15 residues long. In germline, CDR1 is LGHNA, CDR2 YNFKEQ. The junction had 3 bases not matched to a gene; V was cut back by 0 bases and J by 7 bases. CDR3 sequence: CASSQEQGAGEKLFF. The CDR3 DNA sequence: TGTGCCAGCAGCCAAGAACAGGGGGCGGGTGAAAAACTGTTTTTT.

J is TRBJ1-1 and V is TRBV10-3, with D maybe TRBD1 (5 bases). Germline V gene sequence: CDR1 ENHRY, CDR2 SYGVKD. The CDR3 covers 12 residues. V lost 9 bases and J 3 bases, leaving 11 bases between the germline ends. The CDR3: CAIGDSYTEAFF. CDR3 DNA: TGTGCCATAGGAGACAGTTACACTGAAGCTTTCTTT.

J is TRBJ2-7 and V is TRBV27; 12 positions agree with TRBD2. J lost 4 bases, V lost 1 base, and 2 bases had no gene match. The CDR3 spans 15 residues. Looked up from germline, CDR1 is MNHEY and CDR2 is SMNVEV (reference sequence). As DNA, the CDR3 is TGTGCCAGCAGTTTATGGGGGACTAGCGGGTACGAGCAGTACTTC. This sequence encodes CASSLWGTSGYEQYF.

The chain employs TRBV7-5 and TRBJ2-1; the table's D call, TRBD2, has no DNA check behind it. TRBV7-5 is tagged as a pseudogene. The CDR3 consists of 12 residues. The CDR3 DNA reads TGTGCCAGACTGACTACCTACAATGAGCAGTTCTTC. Translation: CARLTTYNEQFF.

The J gene is TRBJ2-7, the V gene TRBV29-1, with D tentatively TRBD2 (6 bases). Germline assignment: CDR1 SQVTM and CDR2 ANQGSEA. CDR3 size: 14 residues. The V and J ends lost 2 bases and 0 bases respectively, with 11 bases between them. This CDR3 reads CSVETGVPSYEQYF. CDR3 coding DNA: TGCAGCGTTGAAACGGGGGTCCCCTCCTACGAGCAGTACTTC.

The chain combines TRBV27 with TRBJ2-1; TRBD2 matches at 11 bases. CDR3 length: 22 amino acids. With V trimmed by 0 bases and J by 2 bases, 18 bases remained unmatched. Germline assignment: CDR1 MNHEY and CDR2 SMNVEV (reference sequence). CDR3 residues: CASSLSGYWLAGGRKPYNEQFF. The DNA for the CDR3 is TGTGCCAGCAGTTTATCAGGGTATTGGCTAGCGGGAGGCAGGAAGCCCTACAATGAGCAGTTCTTC.

The chain uses TRBV5-4 and TRBJ2-3; the D gene is possibly TRBD2 (6 bases). Trimming shortened V by 1 base and J by 6 bases, and 18 bases separated the two germline ends. This CDR3 spans 16 amino acids. Germline V lookup: CDR1 SGHNT, CDR2 YYREEE (reference sequence). CDR3 sequence (DNA): TGTGCCAGCAGCTTGTGGGGGACTCGACTACAGGATACGCAGTATTTT. Translated, it gives CASSLWGTRLQDTQYF.

This clone turned up a few times. CDR3 protein: CASSPRPGSYEQYF. CDR3 coding DNA: TGTGCCAGCAGCCCGCGGCCCGGCTCCTACGAGCAGTACTTC. The V and J genes are TRBV7-6 and TRBJ2-7; D is unclear. Germline assignment: CDR1 SGHVS and CDR2 FNYEAQ. CDR3 length: 14 amino acids. The V gene lost 5 bases and the J gene lost 0 bases, with 11 bases spanning the gap. The full variable domain, with the rest looked up from reference TRBV7-6 and TRBJ2-7, is GAGVSQSPRYKVTKRGQDVALRCDPISGHVSLYWYRQALGQGPEFLTYFNYEAQQDKSGLPNDRFSAERPEGSISTLTIQRTEQRDSAMYRCASSPRPGSYEQYFGPGTRLTVT.

This clone was observed a handful of times. The rearrangement uses TRBV5-1 and TRBJ1-5; 9 bases match TRBD1. The CDR3 consists of 14 residues. V lost 4 bases to trimming and J lost 5 bases; unmatched junction nucleotides: 4. Germline V gene lookup returns CDR1 SGHRS and CDR2 YFSETQ. CDR3 loop: CASSVGQGDQPQHF. CDR3 DNA sequence: TGCGCCAGCAGCGTGGGACAGGGCGATCAGCCCCAGCATTTT.

The V gene is TRBV7-9, the J gene TRBJ1-4, with 9 positions matching TRBD1. CDR1 is SEHNR and CDR2 is FQNEAQ in the germline V gene (reference sequence). V was pared by 5 bases and J by 8 bases, with 6 bases of the junction left unmatched. The CDR3 runs 14 residues. The CDR3 nucleotides are TGTGCCAGCAGCCCCGGGACAGGGAGGGAAAAACTGTTTTTT. Translation: CASSPGTGREKLFF.

A few counts support this clone. This chain links TRBV4-1 with TRBJ2-5; the match to TRBD1 covers 9 bases. V lost 4 bases, J lost 5 bases, and 8 bases stayed unmatched. Germline V gene data show CDR1 as MGHRA and CDR2 as YSYEKL. This CDR3 spans 15 amino acids. This CDR3 is CASSPGQGVWETQYF. The DNA of the CDR3 is TGCGCCAGCAGCCCGGGACAGGGCGTATGGGAGACCCAGTACTTC.

This clone was recorded only once. V gene TRBV5-1 combines with J gene TRBJ2-5; TRBD2 might be the D (6 bases). The J call is uncertain, as TRBJ2-7 better fits the DNA end. Germline assignment: CDR1 SGHRS and CDR2 YFSETQ. The CDR3 contains 14 residues. In DNA, the CDR3 is TGCGCCAGCAGCTGGGGGACTGGAGACTACGAGCAGTACTTC. Translating gives CASSWGTGDYEQYF.

The table lists this clone with a count of one. The J gene is TRBJ2-1, the V gene TRBV5-6, with D possibly matching TRBD2 (5 bases). CDR1 SGHDT and CDR2 YYEEEE come from the germline V gene. With 3 bases removed from V and 5 bases from J, the gap between germline ends came to 12 bases. The CDR3 has 14 amino acids. The CDR3 DNA sequence: TGTGCCAGCAGCTCGGACTCCTCGCACAATGAGCAGTTCTTC. Protein sequence: CASSSDSSHNEQFF.

V gene TRBV7-9 combines with J gene TRBJ1-1; perhaps TRBD1 as D (5 bases). The CDR3 has 14 amino acids. Germline V gene sequence: CDR1 SEHNR, CDR2 FQNEAQ (reference sequence). V was trimmed by 5 bases and J by 3 bases, leaving 13 bases between them. The CDR3 DNA is TGTGCCAGCAGCCCATTTGGGGGGTACACTGAAGCTTTCTTT. Protein product: CASSPFGGYTEAFF.

This clone has just a few counts. V gene TRBV6-5 combines with J gene TRBJ1-1; 8 bases line up with TRBD1. The junction had 3 bases not matched to a gene; V was cut back by 6 bases and J by 0 bases. The germline gives CDR1 MNHEY, CDR2 SVGAGI. CDR3 length: 14 amino acids. CDR3 protein: CASRTQGVNTEAFF. The CDR3 DNA reads as TGTGCCAGCAGAACACAGGGGGTGAACACTGAAGCTTTCTTT.